This T cell receptor (beta chain) appears in the sequencing data of a study of blood T cell repertoires in COVID-19. Study processing details: Estimation of nucleated cell counts relied on the amplification of reference gene primers. The method was immunoSEQ multiplex PCR; TCRdb's version includes in-frame clones alone and lacks a portion of them. V and J calls plus clone size are reproduced from that table; the DNA served to infer D and trimming. Of around 300,000 clones in the sample, 85% to 90% were seen once. This CDR3 is 20 amino acids long. V lost 3 bases, J lost 3 bases, and 22 bases stayed unmatched. Per the germline V gene, CDR1 is SNHLY and CDR2 is FYNNEI.

V gene TRBV2 combines with J gene TRBJ1-1; 7 positions match TRBD1. The sequencing input was PBMCs or T cells enriched from blood (not recorded which). The clonotype was recovered from a woman younger than 30 with acute COVID-19. The CDR3, as DNA: TGTGCCAGCAGTGATGGGCAAACCCTACAGGGGCCCTCTTCATACACTGAAGCTTTCTTT. This gives the protein CASSDGQTLQGPSSYTEAFF.